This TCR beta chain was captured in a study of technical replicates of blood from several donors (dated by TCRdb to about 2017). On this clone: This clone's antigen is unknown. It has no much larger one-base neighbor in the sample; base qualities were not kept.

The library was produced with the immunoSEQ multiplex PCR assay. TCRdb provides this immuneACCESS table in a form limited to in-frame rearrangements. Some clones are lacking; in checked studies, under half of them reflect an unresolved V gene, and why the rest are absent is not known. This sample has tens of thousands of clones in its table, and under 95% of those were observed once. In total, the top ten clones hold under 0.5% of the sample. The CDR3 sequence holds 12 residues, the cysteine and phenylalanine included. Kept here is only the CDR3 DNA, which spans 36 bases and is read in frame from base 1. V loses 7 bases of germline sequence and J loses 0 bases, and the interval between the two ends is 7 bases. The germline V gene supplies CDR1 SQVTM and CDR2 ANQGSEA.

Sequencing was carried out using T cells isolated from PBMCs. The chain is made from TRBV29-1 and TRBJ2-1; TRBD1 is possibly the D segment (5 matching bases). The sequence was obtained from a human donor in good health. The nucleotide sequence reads TGCAGCGCCGACAGCTCCTACAATGAGCAGTTCTTC. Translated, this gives CSADSSYNEQFF.